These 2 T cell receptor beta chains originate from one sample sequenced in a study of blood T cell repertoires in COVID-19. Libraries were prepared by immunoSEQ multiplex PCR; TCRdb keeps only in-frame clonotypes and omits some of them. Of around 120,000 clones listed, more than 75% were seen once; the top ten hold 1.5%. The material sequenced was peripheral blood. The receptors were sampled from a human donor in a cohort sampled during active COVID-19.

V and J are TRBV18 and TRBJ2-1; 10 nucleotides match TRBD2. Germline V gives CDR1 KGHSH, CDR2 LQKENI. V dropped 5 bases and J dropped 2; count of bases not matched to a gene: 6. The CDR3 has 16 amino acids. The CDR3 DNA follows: TGTGCCAGCTCAACCCTAGCGGGGGCCGCCTACAATGAGCAGTTCTTC. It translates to CASSTLAGAAYNEQFF.

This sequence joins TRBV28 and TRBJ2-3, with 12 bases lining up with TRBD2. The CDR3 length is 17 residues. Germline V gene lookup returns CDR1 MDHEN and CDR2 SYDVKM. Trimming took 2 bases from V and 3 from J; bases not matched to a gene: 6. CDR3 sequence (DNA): TGTGCCAGCAGTTTAGTGGCTAGCGGGAGGGGTACAGATACGCAGTATTTT. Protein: CASSLVASGRGTDTQYF.